Listed below are T cell receptor beta chains from one sample, sequenced in a study of cytomegalovirus exposure and HLA in healthy donors. TCRdb's table, derived via immunoSEQ multiplex PCR, lists solely in-frame clones and lacks some. The sample has 130,000 to 150,000 clones, 60% to 85% seen once. The sample taken for sequencing was PBMCs. These receptor sequences come from a woman between 40 and 55 years old in good health and CMV-seropositive. The CDR3 runs from the conserved cysteine through the conserved F or W. D genes are given only for firm matches. Rows give clone size only sometimes, using once, few, many, or a class for an expanded clone.

abundance,v_gene,d_gene,j_gene,CDR3nt,CDR3aa
-,TRBV27,-,TRBJ2-2,TGTGCCAGCAGTCAAGATAGGGGCCACACCGGGGAGCTGTTTTTT,CASSQDRGHTGELFF
-,TRBV15,-,TRBJ1-3,TGTGCCACCAGCAGAGATTTGGGGGCCAACTCTGGAAACACCATATATTTT,CATSRDLGANSGNTIYF
-,TRBV28,TRBD2,TRBJ2-3,TGTGCCAGCAGTCGTCTTGGACTAGCGGGGGGGCCCGGCACAGATACGCAGTATTTT,CASSRLGLAGGPGTDTQYF
-,TRBV6-1,TRBD2,TRBJ2-1,TGTGCCAGCAGCGCGGGACTAGCCGATGAGCAGTTCTTC,CASSAGLADEQFF
once,TRBV7-9,-,TRBJ1-1,TGTGCCAGCAGCCAAGTCCCCTCGGTAAGCGCTGAAGCTTTCTTT,CASSQVPSVSAEAFF
-,TRBV2,-,TRBJ2-2,TGTGCCAGCAGTGATGGGCAGGGCTTGGCCGGGGAGCTGTTTTTT,CASSDGQGLAGELFF
-,TRBV6-5,-,TRBJ2-3,TGTGCCAGCAGTTACGGCGGGGTCTCCACAGATACGCAGTATTTT,CASSYGGVSTDTQYF
-,TRBV7-9,-,TRBJ1-1,TGTGCCAGCAGCTTAGCGACAGGGAACACTGAAGCTTTCTTT,CASSLATGNTEAFF
-,TRBV7-9,-,TRBJ1-1,TGTGCCAGCAGCTTAGAGGTCGGGTGGGGGCCTGGGGACACTGAAGCTTTCTTT,CASSLEVGWGPGDTEAFF
once,TRBV5-5,TRBD2,TRBJ2-3,TGTGCCAGCAGCTTGGTCGGCGGGAGCGCAGATACGCAGTATTTT,CASSLVGGSADTQYF
-,TRBV2,-,TRBJ1-2,TGTGCCAGCAGTGAAGGGGCAGGGGTTGGCTATGGCTACACCTTC,CASSEGAGVGYGYTF
-,TRBV19,TRBD1,TRBJ1-1,TGTGCCAGTAGTCCTGCTACGGACAGGGTGAGAACTGAAGCTTTCTTT,CASSPATDRVRTEAFF
once,TRBV19,TRBD1,TRBJ1-5,TGTGCCAGTAGTATTGGGACAGGGGTCAATCAGCCCCAGCATTTT,CASSIGTGVNQPQHF
-,TRBV7-3,TRBD2,TRBJ2-2,TGTGCCAGCAGCCCGAGGACTAGCGGGGGCCCAAACACCGGGGAGCTGTTTTTT,CASSPRTSGGPNTGELFF
once,TRBV2,TRBD2,TRBJ2-1,TGTGCCAGCAGCGCCCGGGTGGGACTAGCGGGGGGGTCCTACAATGAGCAGTTCTTC,CASSARVGLAGGSYNEQFF
-,TRBV28,TRBD1,TRBJ1-4,TGTGCCAGCACCGGACAGGGGGCAGGTGAAAAACTGTTTTTT,CASTGQGAGEKLFF
-,TRBV5-1,-,TRBJ1-4,TGCGCCAGCAGCTATGGGGGGACAACTAATGAAAAACTGTTTTTT,CASSYGGTTNEKLFF
-,TRBV18,TRBD1,TRBJ2-1,TGTGCCAGCTCATCTGACAGGGGAGACGATGAGCAGTTCTTC,CASSSDRGDDEQFF
-,TRBV2,TRBD1,TRBJ1-1,TGTGCCAGCAGATGGGACAGGGAGCGGAACACTGAAGCTTTCTTT,CASRWDRERNTEAFF
once,TRBV2,-,TRBJ1-4,TGTGCCAGCAGTGAAGCGGCAGGGTTTCGCCTCGATGAAAAACTGTTTTTT,CASSEAAGFRLDEKLFF
-,TRBV7-9,TRBD1,TRBJ1-2,TGTGCCAGCAGCCAAGCGGGACAGGGGGCTTGGTATGGCTACACCTTC,CASSQAGQGAWYGYTF
few,TRBV6-5,TRBD1,TRBJ2-5,TGTGCCAGCAGTTATTCGTCCACCGGGACAGAGAAAGCCCAGTACTTC,CASSYSSTGTEKAQYF
few,TRBV2,-,TRBJ1-1,TGTGCCAGCGCAGTTATGAACACTGAAGCTTTCTTT,CASAVMNTEAFF
-,TRBV30,-,TRBJ1-5,TGTGCCTGGAGTGGGCAGGGCAATCAGCCCCAGCATTTT,CAWSGQGNQPQHF
few,TRBV5-1,-,TRBJ1-2,TGCGCCAGCAGCTTGGATGGGGAGGGCTACACCTTC,CASSLDGEGYTF
-,TRBV2,TRBD1,TRBJ1-1,TGTGCCAGCAGTGTCCAGGGGGCGGCGAACACTGAAGCTTTCTTT,CASSVQGAANTEAFF
-,TRBV2,TRBD1,TRBJ2-7,TGTGCCAGCAGTGAGGGCAGGGGGCCTACGAAGGGATACGAGCAGTACTTC,CASSEGRGPTKGYEQYF